The T cell receptor beta chain described here comes from a study of cytomegalovirus exposure and HLA in healthy donors. The study's findings and limits: Reports indicated that the classifier achieved high specificity and sensitivity in diagnosing cytomegalovirus status. It was reported in a later analysis that an Asian-associated ancestry cluster showed fewer N-insertions than the approximately 670-donor mean. CMV serostatus was the sole immune exposure data available.

A remark on this clone: Its antigen remains unidentified.

Primers: 60 Vbeta forward and 13 Jbeta reverse. Profiled with immunoSEQ multiplex PCR; TCRdb holds only in-frame clones, not every one. The sample shows a few hundred thousand clones, around 88% of them seen only once. V dropped 1 base and J dropped 0 bases, with 4 bases sitting between them. Germline V gene lookup returns CDR1 SGHDT and CDR2 YYEEEE. The CDR3 sequence is 14 residues long. The rearrangement uses TRBV5-6 and TRBJ1-4; D call uncertain. Sequenced sample: PBMCs. This sequence originates from a woman under 30 in good health and CMV-seronegative. The CDR3 nucleotides read TGTGCCAGCAGCTTGATATCAACTAATGAAAAACTGTTTTTT. This sequence encodes CASSLISTNEKLFF.